Following are 9 T cell receptor beta chains from one sample sequenced in a study of shared clonotypes between healthy human individuals. Assay used: immunoSEQ multiplex PCR; TCRdb lists only in-frame clones, some missing. This table holds about 1.5 million clones, roughly 97% found once. Sequencing was carried out using naive CD4+ T cells sorted from blood. Regarding subset: CD45RA+ positively selected. These receptors were obtained from a man aged 25 to 45 in good health.

This clone was observed once. The rearrangement uses TRBV7-2 and TRBJ2-1; possibly TRBD2 for D (6 bases). This CDR3 contains 14 residues. The V and J ends lost 1 base and 3 bases respectively, with 7 bases between them. Per the germline V gene, CDR1 is SGHTA and CDR2 is FQGNSA. Here the CDR3 reads CASSLVGGYNEQFF. As DNA, the CDR3 is TGTGCCAGCAGCTTAGTCGGGGGCTACAATGAGCAGTTCTTC.

The V call is TRBV11-2, the J call TRBJ1-1; D gene uncertain. This CDR3 contains 19 residues. V gave up 2 bases and J gave up 0 bases, with 22 bases separating them. Germline loops: CDR1 SGHAT, CDR2 FQNNGV. DNA of the CDR3: TGTGCCAGCAGCTTATTCCGGGCCAGGACCATTCTCATGAACACTGAAGCTTTCTTT. Translation: CASSLFRARTILMNTEAFF.

The chain carries TRBV7-2 and TRBJ2-1, with D maybe TRBD1 (6 bases). CDR1 is SGHTA, CDR2 FQGNSA, per germline. This CDR3 has 16 amino acids. The germline V and J ends were trimmed by 6 bases and 4 bases, with 19 bases remaining between them. This CDR3 is CASRQLGGSLYNEQFF. The DNA for the CDR3 is TGTGCCAGCAGGCAATTAGGGGGTAGCTTGTACAATGAGCAGTTCTTC.

This chain links TRBV5-1 with TRBJ2-6; D is uncertain. CDR1 is SGHRS and CDR2 is YFSETQ in the germline V gene. The CDR3 extends over 19 amino acids. Trimming removed 1 base at V and 1 base at J, with 18 bases between. DNA for the CDR3: TGCGCCAGCAGCTTGTACGTTATTGACATCCCATCTGGGGCCAACGTCCTGACTTTC. It specifies CASSLYVIDIPSGANVLTF.

This clone is a singleton in its sample. The chain employs TRBV10-3 and TRBJ1-5, with unresolved D. The CDR3 spans 14 residues. With 5 bases removed from V and 5 bases from J, the gap between germline ends came to 13 bases. The germline gives CDR1 ENHRY, CDR2 SYGVKD. The CDR3 sequence: CAISQNEWDQPQHF. DNA for the CDR3: TGTGCCATCAGTCAAAACGAGTGGGATCAGCCCCAGCATTTT.

Notes on this clone: The sample carries other DNA sequences with the same CDR3. The J gene is TRBJ2-7, the V gene TRBV20-1; weak D call: TRBD1 (5 bases). The V end lost 1 base, the J end lost 4 bases, and 5 bases lay between the germline ends. CDR1 is DFQATT, CDR2 SNEGSKA, per germline (reference sequence). This CDR3 is 11 amino acids long. The CDR3 nucleotides read TGCAGTGCTAGAGCAGGGTACGAGCAGTACTTC. Translating gives CSARAGYEQYF.

J is TRBJ1-4 and V is TRBV13, with TRBD1 matching 7 bases. V shed 4 bases and J 4 bases; nucleotides not matched to a gene: 12. Germline CDR1 and CDR2: PRHDT and FYEKMQ (reference sequence). The CDR3 is 17 amino acids. The CDR3 here is CASSSRGGGGGNEKLFF. In nucleotides, the CDR3 is TGTGCCAGCAGCTCTCGCGGAGGGGGCGGGGGTAATGAAAAACTGTTTTTT. Full variable domain (outside the CDR3, taken from reference TRBV13 and TRBJ1-4): AAGVIQSPRHLIKEKRETATLKCYPIPRHDTVYWYQQGPGQDPQFLISFYEKMQSDKGSIPDRFSAQQFSDYHSELNMSSLELGDSALYFCASSSRGGGGGNEKLFFGSGTQLSVL.

The chain carries TRBV7-8 and TRBJ2-2; 10 nucleotides agree with TRBD2. After removal of 1 base from V and 3 bases from J, the junction contained 8 bases not matched to a gene. The CDR3 covers 18 residues. From germline, CDR1 is SGHVS and CDR2 FQNEAQ. CDR3 loop: CASSLGIGLAGDTGELFF. The CDR3 DNA reads as TGTGCCAGCAGCTTAGGGATCGGTCTAGCGGGAGACACCGGGGAGCTGTTTTTT.

The V and J genes are TRBV10-2 and TRBJ2-1; D call uncertain. The CDR3 spans 11 residues. V shed 4 bases and J shed 9 bases, with 7 bases lying between them. CDR1 WSHSY and CDR2 SAAADI come from the germline V gene. The CDR3 DNA follows: TGCGCCAGCAGTGCGGCGGCTGAGCAGTTCTTC. Its protein product is CASSAAAEQFF.